This paragraph reports one T cell receptor beta chain. Antigen specificity is unknown. The CDR3 runs to 16 residues. V was trimmed by 4 bases and J by 4 bases, leaving 14 bases between them. Germline V gives CDR1 LGHNA, CDR2 YSLEER. The method was immunoSEQ multiplex PCR; TCRdb's version includes in-frame clones alone and lacks a portion of them. The data show about 150,000 clones, with under 95% seen just once and under 0.4% held by the top ten. These data originate in a study of OX40 agonist ivuxolimab in advanced cancers. The wider study: Previous treatment with anti-PD-1, anti-PD-L1 or anti-CTLA-4 therapy was allowed; 40% had received some. Study observations and caveats: Individuals who were partial responders at 0.1-3.0 mg/kg had clonal expansion that ranked among the lowest.

The source material was CD4+ or CD8+ T cells sorted from blood, sampled in a trial of the OX40 agonist ivuxolimab. The rearrangement uses TRBV4-3 and TRBJ2-6; a possible D gene is TRBD1 (5 bases). The TCR sequence derives from an adult with an advanced solid tumor such as melanoma, head and neck, liver or kidney cancer. The CDR3 DNA follows: TGCGCCAGCAGCCCGGAAGGGGCCCTCGGGGCCAACGTCCTGACTTTC. It is translated as CASSPEGALGANVLTF.